A single sample is the source of the 25 T cell receptor beta chains below, sequenced in a study of shared clonotypes between healthy human individuals. Here immunoSEQ multiplex PCR was the method, and the copy in TCRdb shows in-frame clones only, minus some. The sample comprises under 2,500,000 clones, more than 90% of which are singletons, and around 0.13% rests with the top ten. Sequencing input: naive CD4+ T cells sorted from blood. Subset specified: CD45RA+ positively selected. The receptors shown here come from a man aged 18 to 35 in good health.

This chain links TRBV27 with TRBJ1-2; tentative D call: TRBD1 (5 bases). The CDR3 contains 13 residues. Trimming removed 1 base from V and 7 bases from J, with 10 bases in between. The germline V gene encodes CDR1 MNHEY and CDR2 SMNVEV (reference sequence). The CDR3 loop is CASSLWGGSGYTF. For the CDR3, the DNA is TGTGCCAGCAGTTTATGGGGGGGTAGTGGCTACACCTTC.

The rearrangement joins TRBV6-4 to TRBJ2-3; 8 bases align to TRBD2. The CDR3 is 14 residues long. V lost 4 bases, J lost 5 bases, and 5 bases stayed unmatched. Germline loops: CDR1 MRHNA, CDR2 SNTAGT. DNA of the CDR3: TGTGCCAGCAGTGCGGGACTAGGGAGAGATACGCAGTATTTT. It translates to CASSAGLGRDTQYF.

This chain links TRBV5-6 with TRBJ2-7; TRBD1 might be the D (6 bases). Germline values: CDR1 SGHDT, CDR2 YYEEEE. The CDR3 has 14 amino acids. V lost 3 bases and J lost 3, with 13 bases in between. The CDR3 loop reads CASSYAGADYEQYF. The CDR3 nucleotides read TGTGCCAGCAGCTATGCAGGGGCGGACTACGAGCAGTACTTC.

The chain carries TRBV7-9 and TRBJ2-7; 12 nucleotides agree with TRBD2. CDR3 size: 18 residues. The ends lost 4 bases at V and 0 bases at J; junction bases unmatched: 10. Looked up from germline, CDR1 is SEHNR and CDR2 is FQNEAQ (reference sequence). As DNA, the CDR3 is TGTGCCAGCAGCTCCCCGGGACTAGCGGGCTTTTTCTCCTACGAGCAGTACTTC. Its translation: CASSSPGLAGFFSYEQYF.

This rearrangement joins TRBV2 to TRBJ2-2; 8 positions match TRBD2. This CDR3 is built from 15 residues. Germline-derived CDR1 and CDR2 are SNHLY and FYNNEI. V lost 6 bases to trimming and J lost 2 bases; unmatched junction nucleotides: 5. The DNA of the CDR3 is TGTGCCAGCAGAACCGGGACTAGTAACACCGGGGAGCTGTTTTTT. Amino acids: CASRTGTSNTGELFF.

In DNA, the CDR3 is TGTGCCAGCTCACTATACGGGGGGGCTGCGAGGGAGCAGTACTTC. It specifies CASSLYGGAAREQYF. V is TRBV18 and J is TRBJ2-7; 8 bases match TRBD2. Germline loops: CDR1 KGHSH, CDR2 LQKENI. V trimming: 4 bases; J trimming: 7 bases; junction bases outside the gene matches: 12. CDR3 length: 15 residues.

The gene calls are TRBV5-6 and TRBJ2-2; D might be TRBD1 (6 bases). CDR1 and CDR2 (germline): SGHDT, YYEEEE. CDR3 length: 16 amino acids. Trimming pared 4 bases from V and 0 bases from J, leaving 13 bases between. The CDR3 loop reads CASSEPGQPNTGELFF. DNA of the CDR3: TGTGCCAGCAGCGAGCCGGGACAACCGAACACCGGGGAGCTGTTTTTT.

The chain is built from TRBV2 and TRBJ2-2; perhaps D is TRBD1 or TRBD2 (5 bases each). The CDR3 is 15 amino acids. V was trimmed by 4 bases and J by 2 bases, leaving 11 bases between them. Germline V CDR1 and CDR2: SNHLY, FYNNEI. CDR3 sequence: CASSGRDRNTGELFF. The CDR3 coding sequence is TGTGCCAGCAGTGGTCGGGACCGCAACACCGGGGAGCTGTTTTTT. The full variable domain, in which reference TRBV2 and TRBJ2-2 provide the parts outside the CDR3, is EPEVTQTPSHQVTQMGQEVILRCVPISNHLYFYWYRQILGQKVEFLVSFYNNEISEKSEIFDDQFSVERPDGSNFTLKIRSTKLEDSAMYFCASSGRDRNTGELFFGEGSRLTVL.

This chain joins TRBV7-2 and TRBJ2-3, with a possible D match to TRBD2 (7 bases). Germline assignment: CDR1 SGHTA and CDR2 FQGNSA. The CDR3 loop spans 17 amino acids. The germline V and J ends were trimmed by 5 bases and 3 bases, with 21 bases remaining between them. In nucleotides, the CDR3 is TGTGCCAGCAGCGCTAGAGAACTAGGGAGGGGGACAGATACGCAGTATTTT. Its translation: CASSARELGRGTDTQYF. Full variable domain (outside the CDR3, taken from reference TRBV7-2 and TRBJ2-3): GAGVSQSPSNKVTEKGKDVELRCDPISGHTALYWYRQSLGQGLEFLIYFQGNSAPDKSGLPSDRFSAERTGGSVSTLTIQRTQQEDSAVYLCASSARELGRGTDTQYFGPGTRLTVL.

J is TRBJ1-1 and V is TRBV10-3; maybe TRBD1 (5 bases). Per the germline V gene, CDR1 is ENHRY and CDR2 is SYGVKD. V lost 3 bases and J 1 base, leaving 12 bases between the germline ends. CDR3 length: 15 amino acids. The CDR3 DNA reads TGTGCCATCAGTGACGGTGGGGGTTGGAACACTGAAGCTTTCTTT. As protein: CAISDGGGWNTEAFF.

This chain connects TRBV29-1 to TRBJ2-3, with D perhaps matching TRBD2 (5 bases). CDR1 and CDR2 (germline): SQVTM, ANQGSEA. The V gene lost 4 bases and the J gene lost 1 base, with 12 bases spanning the gap. The CDR3 loop spans 14 amino acids. The CDR3 coding sequence is TGCAGCGTTGTGAGAGGGCCGGGCACAGATACGCAGTATTTT. This codes for CSVVRGPGTDTQYF.

This chain connects TRBV11-1 to TRBJ2-7, with D maybe TRBD2 (6 bases). V was clipped by 4 bases and J by 1 base, with 14 bases between them. This CDR3 is built from 15 residues. Germline CDR1 SGHAT, CDR2 FQDESV (reference sequence). The CDR3 bases are TGTGCCAGCAGCTCTCCGGGCGGAGGGTCCTACGAGCAGTACTTC. Its translation: CASSSPGGGSYEQYF.

The chain has TRBV4-1 and TRBJ1-5, with a possible D match to TRBD1 (6 bases). Germline V gene sequence: CDR1 MGHRA, CDR2 YSYEKL. The V end was cut by 4 bases, the J end by 4 bases, with 14 bases between. This CDR3 is 15 amino acids long. The CDR3 bases are TGCGCCAGCAGCCGGTACCGGGACAATAATCAGCCCCAGCATTTT. Amino acid sequence: CASSRYRDNNQPQHF.

In its sample, this clone was seen once. The chain recombines TRBV6-6 with TRBJ2-5; 11 bases align to TRBD1. There are 15 residues in the CDR3. V lost 2 bases to trimming and J lost 4 bases; unmatched junction nucleotides: 3. From germline, CDR1 is MNHNY and CDR2 SVGAGI (reference sequence). CDR3 coding DNA: TGTGCCAGCAGTTACCAGGGACAGGGGGTAGAGACCCAGTACTTC. This translates into CASSYQGQGVETQYF.

The chain joins TRBV30 to TRBJ1-6; D is possibly TRBD1 (5 bases). Germline CDR1 and CDR2: GTSNPN and SVGIG (reference sequence). The CDR3 runs to 13 residues. V was pared by 7 bases and J by 1 base, with 8 bases between. The CDR3 nucleotides are TGTGCCTCCGGGGGTTCCTATAATTCACCCCTCCACTTT. This encodes CASGGSYNSPLHF. Full variable domain (outside the CDR3, taken from reference TRBV30 and TRBJ1-6): SQTIHQWPATLVQPVGSPLSLECTVEGTSNPNLYWYRQAAGRGLQLLFYSVGIGQISSEVPQNLSASRPQDRQFILSSKKLLLSDSGFYLCASGGSYNSPLHFGNGTRLTVT.

This clone was picked up one time. V usage is TRBV14 and J usage is TRBJ1-1; D gene unclear. Germline-derived CDR1 and CDR2 are SGHDN and FVKESK. The CDR3 is 13 amino acids. V was trimmed by 2 bases and J by 1 base, leaving 5 bases between them. The CDR3 spells CASSQMSNTEAFF. The CDR3 coding sequence is TGTGCCAGCAGCCAAATGTCGAACACTGAAGCTTTCTTT.

This chain links TRBV27 with TRBJ1-1; D may be TRBD1 (5 bases). Between the trimmed V and J ends, which lost 2 bases and 2 bases, there was a span of 15 bases. Germline-derived CDR1 and CDR2 are MNHEY and SMNVEV (reference sequence). The CDR3 contains 16 residues. Written as DNA, the CDR3 is TGTGCCAGCAGTTTAAGTGGGGGAAAACATAACACTGAAGCTTTCTTT. Translation: CASSLSGGKHNTEAFF.

V usage is TRBV2 and J usage is TRBJ2-5; a possible D gene is TRBD2 (6 bases). Germline V gives CDR1 SNHLY, CDR2 FYNNEI. This CDR3 contains 16 residues. Trimming removed 8 bases from V and 4 bases from J, with 23 bases in between. DNA for the CDR3: TGTGCCAGCCTTGGGGATCGTGGAGGGTGGGGAGAGACCCAGTACTTC. Translating it yields CASLGDRGGWGETQYF.

The chain joins TRBV19 to TRBJ2-3; D might be TRBD1 or TRBD2, each matching 6 bases. The germline gives CDR1 LNHDA, CDR2 SQIVND (reference sequence). The CDR3 sequence is 16 residues long. V lost 4 bases to trimming and J lost 2 bases, with 16 bases between them. As DNA, the CDR3 is TGTGCCAGTAGTACGCCGGGGGCACCCCACACAGATACGCAGTATTTT. Protein product: CASSTPGAPHTDTQYF.

The chain has TRBV19 and TRBJ1-5, with 7 nucleotides matching TRBD1. V lost 3 bases to trimming and J lost 4 bases; unmatched junction nucleotides: 6. The CDR3 consists of 15 residues. Germline CDR1 LNHDA, CDR2 SQIVND (reference sequence). CDR3 sequence reads: CASSMGSGGNQPQHF. In nucleotides, the CDR3 is TGTGCCAGTAGTATGGGGTCAGGGGGAAATCAGCCCCAGCATTTT.

This rearrangement joins TRBV9 to TRBJ2-3, with 8 bases identical to TRBD2. The length of the CDR3 is 18 residues. In germline, CDR1 is SGDLS, CDR2 YYNGEE. The ends lost 4 bases at V and 2 bases at J; junction bases unmatched: 15. In DNA form, the CDR3 reads TGTGCCAGCAGCCCGCTTTCTCGATTAGCGGGGAACACAGATACGCAGTATTTT. It yields the protein CASSPLSRLAGNTDTQYF.

The chain has TRBV5-1 and TRBJ2-7; no clear D. The CDR3 sequence is 14 residues long. Germline V gene data show CDR1 as SGHRS and CDR2 as YFSETQ. Trimming took 4 bases from V and 2 from J, leaving 13 bases between them. The CDR3 bases are TGCGCCAGCAGCCAGGTTAGGTCAACCTACGAGCAGTACTTC. Translation gives CASSQVRSTYEQYF. Filled out from reference TRBV5-1 and TRBJ2-7, the complete variable domain reads KAGVTQTPRYLIKTRGQQVTLSCSPISGHRSVSWYQQTPGQGLQFLFEYFSETQRNKGNFPGRFSGRQFSNSRSEMNVSTLELGDSALYLCASSQVRSTYEQYFGPGTRLTVT.

The J gene is TRBJ2-3, the V gene TRBV11-2; D is unclear. CDR3 length: 15 residues. The ends were cut back, 1 base at V and 0 bases at J, with 8 bases in the middle. The V gene's germline CDR1 is SGHAT and CDR2 FQNNGV. Here the CDR3 reads CASSLVWGSTDTQYF. CDR3 in DNA: TGTGCCAGCAGCTTAGTATGGGGTAGCACAGATACGCAGTATTTT.

CDR3 sequence: CASSSGQHSNQPQHF. The CDR3 region has the DNA TGTGCCAGCAGCTCGGGACAACATAGCAATCAGCCCCAGCATTTT. The genes are TRBV5-8 and TRBJ1-5; weak D call: TRBD1 (6 bases). The CDR3 loop spans 15 amino acids. Germline loops: CDR1 SGHTS, CDR2 YDEGEE. V dropped 3 bases and J dropped 0 bases, with 10 bases sitting between them.

J is TRBJ2-1 and V is TRBV7-9, with 7 bases fitting TRBD2. Per germline, CDR1 SEHNR and CDR2 FQNEAQ (reference sequence). V shed 6 bases, J shed 2 bases, and the junction held 7 bases outside the gene matches. The CDR3 contains 15 residues. The CDR3 DNA reads TGTGCCAGCAGGTATACTAGCGTTACCTACAATGAGCAGTTCTTC. This sequence encodes CASRYTSVTYNEQFF.